The rows below give T cell receptor beta chains drawn from one sample of a study of blood T cell repertoires in COVID-19. Libraries were prepared by immunoSEQ multiplex PCR; TCRdb keeps only in-frame clonotypes and omits some of them. The sample has roughly 110,000 clones; approximately 88% are singletons. The sequenced sample was peripheral blood. Receptor source: a man aged 40-55 years with active or convalescent COVID-19. Both conserved end residues are part of each CDR3. The order of the fields is clone size, D gene, V gene, J gene, CDR3 DNA, CDR3 protein. The D gene is left open where the match is weak. The size of a clone is reported for some rows only, either as once, few or many, or as a class for expanded clones.

clone_size: once
d_call: -
v_call: TRBV18
j_call: TRBJ2-3
cdr3_nt: TGTGCCAGCTCACCACTGCAGGGAATAGATACGCAGTATTTT
cdr3_aa: CASSPLQGIDTQYF

clone_size: -
d_call: TRBD1
v_call: TRBV28
j_call: TRBJ1-2
cdr3_nt: TGTGCCAGCAGTAAAATATCCGGGACAGGGGGTGGCTACACCTTC
cdr3_aa: CASSKISGTGGGYTF

clone_size: -
d_call: TRBD1
v_call: TRBV5-1
j_call: TRBJ2-5
cdr3_nt: TGCGCCAGCAGCCTGGGACAGGGAAAAGAGACCCAGTACTTC
cdr3_aa: CASSLGQGKETQYF

clone_size: -
d_call: -
v_call: TRBV25-1
j_call: TRBJ2-7
cdr3_nt: TGTGCCAGCAGTGGGCGCAAATCAGGGGGGCCCTACGAGCAGTACTTC
cdr3_aa: CASSGRKSGGPYEQYF

clone_size: -
d_call: -
v_call: TRBV11-2
j_call: TRBJ1-4
cdr3_nt: TGTGCCAGCAGCTTAGACGGGTCCGCCCGACGGGAAAAACTGTTTTTT
cdr3_aa: CASSLDGSARREKLFF

clone_size: -
d_call: TRBD1
v_call: TRBV24-1
j_call: TRBJ1-2
cdr3_nt: TGTGCCACCAGTGACCTGACAGGGGGGGGCTACACCTTC
cdr3_aa: CATSDLTGGGYTF

clone_size: -
d_call: -
v_call: TRBV6-5
j_call: TRBJ1-1
cdr3_nt: TGTGCCACCACCTCGGGGGGAGCCGGAGGCACTGAAGCTTTCTTT
cdr3_aa: CATTSGGAGGTEAFF

clone_size: -
d_call: -
v_call: TRBV28
j_call: TRBJ1-2
cdr3_nt: TGTGCCAGCAGTTATGGGCCCTATGGCTACACCTTC
cdr3_aa: CASSYGPYGYTF

clone_size: once
d_call: TRBD2
v_call: TRBV27
j_call: TRBJ2-3
cdr3_nt: TGTGCCAGCAGTCCCCATTTCAGGGCGGGAGTGACAGATACGCAGTATTTT
cdr3_aa: CASSPHFRAGVTDTQYF

clone_size: -
d_call: TRBD1
v_call: TRBV10-3
j_call: TRBJ1-1
cdr3_nt: TGTGCCATCAGTACGGGACAGGGGGGCCGGAACACTGAAGCTTTCTTT
cdr3_aa: CAISTGQGGRNTEAFF

clone_size: -
d_call: TRBD1
v_call: TRBV18
j_call: TRBJ2-3
cdr3_nt: TGTGCCAGCTCACCGAGGACAGGGATAGATACGCAGTATTTT
cdr3_aa: CASSPRTGIDTQYF

clone_size: -
d_call: -
v_call: TRBV5-1
j_call: TRBJ1-2
cdr3_nt: TGCGCCAGCAGCTCGGGGGGAGTCACAACCTACTATGGCTACACCTTC
cdr3_aa: CASSSGGVTTYYGYTF

clone_size: once
d_call: -
v_call: TRBV4-3
j_call: TRBJ1-1
cdr3_nt: TGCGCCAGCAGCCGAACAGGCACCACTGGAGCTTTCTTT
cdr3_aa: CASSRTGTTGAFF

clone_size: -
d_call: TRBD1
v_call: TRBV6-5
j_call: TRBJ1-2
cdr3_nt: TGTGCCAGCATACGGACAGGTGCTAACTATGGCTACACCTTC
cdr3_aa: CASIRTGANYGYTF

clone_size: -
d_call: -
v_call: TRBV18
j_call: TRBJ2-7
cdr3_nt: TGTGCCAGCTCACCTTATTCGGGATTCTCCTACGAGCAGTACTTC
cdr3_aa: CASSPYSGFSYEQYF

clone_size: -
d_call: TRBD1
v_call: TRBV14
j_call: TRBJ2-5
cdr3_nt: TGTGCCAGCAGCCTTTTGACAGGGGCTCAGGAGACCCAGTACTTC
cdr3_aa: CASSLLTGAQETQYF

clone_size: -
d_call: TRBD1
v_call: TRBV5-1
j_call: TRBJ1-4
cdr3_nt: TGCGCCAGCAGCCCGGCTCGGGACAGGGTTGAAAAACTGTTTTTT
cdr3_aa: CASSPARDRVEKLFF

clone_size: -
d_call: -
v_call: TRBV28
j_call: TRBJ2-4
cdr3_nt: TGTGCCAGCAGTTTCGGCGGAAACAAAAACATTCAGTACTTC
cdr3_aa: CASSFGGNKNIQYF

clone_size: -
d_call: TRBD2
v_call: TRBV7-8
j_call: TRBJ2-7
cdr3_nt: TGTGCCAGCAGCCCTAGTGGGCTAGCGGGCATCTCCTACGAGCAGTACTTC
cdr3_aa: CASSPSGLAGISYEQYF

clone_size: -
d_call: TRBD1
v_call: TRBV10-3
j_call: TRBJ2-3
cdr3_nt: TGTGCCACCAGACAGGGGGCGTGGGATACGCAGTATTTT
cdr3_aa: CATRQGAWDTQYF

clone_size: few
d_call: TRBD2
v_call: TRBV7-6
j_call: TRBJ2-1
cdr3_nt: TGTGCCAGCAGCGAAACTAGCGGGAGTTACAATGAGCAGTTCTTC
cdr3_aa: CASSETSGSYNEQFF

clone_size: -
d_call: -
v_call: TRBV3-1/TRBV3-2
j_call: TRBJ2-1
cdr3_nt: TGTGCCAGCAGCCAAGCTTTGTTCAACGGCGGGTATGAGCAGTTCTTC
cdr3_aa: CASSQALFNGGYEQFF

clone_size: -
d_call: -
v_call: TRBV19
j_call: TRBJ2-3
cdr3_nt: TGTGCCGCAAGATCGGCAGGTGGCACAGATACGCAGTATTTT
cdr3_aa: CAARSAGGTDTQYF

clone_size: -
d_call: TRBD1
v_call: TRBV5-1
j_call: TRBJ2-7
cdr3_nt: TGCGCCAGCAGGCCTAGAGTGACAGGGCCTTCCTACGAGCAGTACTTC
cdr3_aa: CASRPRVTGPSYEQYF

clone_size: -
d_call: -
v_call: TRBV18
j_call: TRBJ2-2
cdr3_nt: TGTGCCAGCTCACCTAATCTCCGACAGAACACCGGGGAGCTGTTTTTT
cdr3_aa: CASSPNLRQNTGELFF

clone_size: -
d_call: TRBD1
v_call: TRBV19
j_call: TRBJ1-5
cdr3_nt: TGTGCCAGTAGGGACAGGGGCAATCAGCCCCAGCATTTT
cdr3_aa: CASRDRGNQPQHF

clone_size: -
d_call: -
v_call: TRBV25-1
j_call: TRBJ1-5
cdr3_nt: TGTGCCAGCAGTAAGGACACGAGCAATCAGCCCCAGCATTTT
cdr3_aa: CASSKDTSNQPQHF

clone_size: few
d_call: TRBD1
v_call: TRBV5-1
j_call: TRBJ1-1
cdr3_nt: TGCGCCAGTGTCGAGGGGGCGAACACTGAAGCTTTCTTT
cdr3_aa: CASVEGANTEAFF

clone_size: few
d_call: TRBD1
v_call: TRBV7-7
j_call: TRBJ2-6
cdr3_nt: TGTGCTAGCAGCCCAACAGGGGTTGCAGGGGCCAACGTCCTGACTTTC
cdr3_aa: CASSPTGVAGANVLTF

clone_size: -
d_call: -
v_call: TRBV19
j_call: TRBJ2-7
cdr3_nt: TGTGCCAGTAGTGGCAGGGGGGCCTACGAGCAGTACTTC
cdr3_aa: CASSGRGAYEQYF

clone_size: once
d_call: TRBD1
v_call: TRBV7-9
j_call: TRBJ2-7
cdr3_nt: TGTGCCAGCAGCTTAGTCCGTCAGGGGGCCGAGCAGTACTTC
cdr3_aa: CASSLVRQGAEQYF

clone_size: -
d_call: -
v_call: TRBV12-3/TRBV12-4
j_call: TRBJ1-5
cdr3_nt: TGTGCCAGCAGTTTGAGAAGTAATCAGCCCCAGCATTTT
cdr3_aa: CASSLRSNQPQHF

clone_size: -
d_call: -
v_call: TRBV6-2/TRBV6-3
j_call: TRBJ1-5
cdr3_nt: TGTGCCAGCAGTATGACAGGCACAAGTCAGCCCCAGCATTTT
cdr3_aa: CASSMTGTSQPQHF

clone_size: -
d_call: -
v_call: TRBV5-1
j_call: TRBJ1-2
cdr3_nt: TGCGCCAGCAGGCTGGGCAGCACCTATGGCTACACCTTC
cdr3_aa: CASRLGSTYGYTF

clone_size: few
d_call: TRBD1
v_call: TRBV6-5
j_call: TRBJ1-5
cdr3_nt: TGTGCCAGCAGCCAGGACAGGCTTTCAAATCAGCCCCAGCATTTT
cdr3_aa: CASSQDRLSNQPQHF

clone_size: -
d_call: TRBD2
v_call: TRBV2
j_call: TRBJ2-1
cdr3_nt: TGTGCCAGCAGAAATAGCGGGTTAAATGGCAATGAGCAGTTCTTC
cdr3_aa: CASRNSGLNGNEQFF

clone_size: -
d_call: -
v_call: TRBV7-2
j_call: TRBJ1-5
cdr3_nt: TGTGCCAGCAGCTTAGTTACCGGGGGAGGCAATCAGCCCCAGCATTTT
cdr3_aa: CASSLVTGGGNQPQHF

clone_size: -
d_call: -
v_call: TRBV27
j_call: TRBJ1-1
cdr3_nt: TGTGCCAGCAAACTAACCGCGATAGCGAACACTGAAGCTTTCTTT
cdr3_aa: CASKLTAIANTEAFF

clone_size: -
d_call: -
v_call: TRBV19
j_call: TRBJ2-5
cdr3_nt: TGTGCCAGTAGTATAGATCGGGAGACCCAGTACTTC
cdr3_aa: CASSIDRETQYF

clone_size: -
d_call: TRBD2
v_call: TRBV5-4
j_call: TRBJ2-3
cdr3_nt: TGTGCCACCGGACTAGTTACAGATACGCAGTATTTT
cdr3_aa: CATGLVTDTQYF

clone_size: -
d_call: -
v_call: TRBV19
j_call: TRBJ2-3
cdr3_nt: TGTGCCAGTAGTATAGGGGCGCCAGATACGCAGTATTTT
cdr3_aa: CASSIGAPDTQYF

clone_size: -
d_call: -
v_call: TRBV7-2
j_call: TRBJ2-1
cdr3_nt: TGTGCCAGCAGCTTTATCGCGGCTGAATCCAGTGAGCAGTTCTTC
cdr3_aa: CASSFIAAESSEQFF

clone_size: -
d_call: TRBD1
v_call: TRBV24-1
j_call: TRBJ2-1
cdr3_nt: TGTGCCACCAGTGCTTTCCAAGGGGCAGGGGGCCACAATGAGCAGTTCTTC
cdr3_aa: CATSAFQGAGGHNEQFF

clone_size: -
d_call: -
v_call: TRBV7-2
j_call: TRBJ2-2
cdr3_nt: TGTGCCAGCAGCTTTGGGCTCGGGGGCGGGGAGCTGTTTTTT
cdr3_aa: CASSFGLGGGELFF

clone_size: -
d_call: -
v_call: TRBV28
j_call: TRBJ2-7
cdr3_nt: TGTGCCAGCAGCTTAGGACAGACACCTTGGCAGCAGTACTTC
cdr3_aa: CASSLGQTPWQQYF

clone_size: -
d_call: TRBD1
v_call: TRBV19
j_call: TRBJ2-1
cdr3_nt: TGTGCCAGTAGTTGGGGACAGGGAACCTACAATGAGCAGTTCTTC
cdr3_aa: CASSWGQGTYNEQFF

clone_size: -
d_call: -
v_call: TRBV12-3/TRBV12-4
j_call: TRBJ1-2
cdr3_nt: TGTGCCAGCAGTCCCCCGGGACTCTATGGCTACACCTTC
cdr3_aa: CASSPPGLYGYTF

clone_size: -
d_call: -
v_call: TRBV28
j_call: TRBJ1-2
cdr3_nt: TGTGCCAGCAGTTTACCCTTCACGGACTATGGCTACACCTTC
cdr3_aa: CASSLPFTDYGYTF

clone_size: -
d_call: -
v_call: TRBV7-2
j_call: TRBJ2-1
cdr3_nt: TGTGCCAGCAGGGCGGATCACAATGAGCAGTTCTTC
cdr3_aa: CASRADHNEQFF

clone_size: -
d_call: -
v_call: TRBV6-6
j_call: TRBJ2-5
cdr3_nt: TGTGCCAGCCGAGGAGTACCACCTCAAGAGACCCAGTACTTC
cdr3_aa: CASRGVPPQETQYF

clone_size: -
d_call: -
v_call: TRBV28
j_call: TRBJ2-4
cdr3_nt: TGTGCCAGCAGAGTGAAGGGGGACATTCAGTACTTC
cdr3_aa: CASRVKGDIQYF

clone_size: few
d_call: -
v_call: TRBV7-2
j_call: TRBJ1-5
cdr3_nt: TGTGCCAGCAGCTACCGAGGCAATCAGCCCCAGCATTTT
cdr3_aa: CASSYRGNQPQHF

clone_size: -
d_call: -
v_call: TRBV7-9
j_call: TRBJ2-3
cdr3_nt: TGTGCCAGCAGCCAACGGAGGTTGGCGGATATAGATACGCAGTATTTT
cdr3_aa: CASSQRRLADIDTQYF